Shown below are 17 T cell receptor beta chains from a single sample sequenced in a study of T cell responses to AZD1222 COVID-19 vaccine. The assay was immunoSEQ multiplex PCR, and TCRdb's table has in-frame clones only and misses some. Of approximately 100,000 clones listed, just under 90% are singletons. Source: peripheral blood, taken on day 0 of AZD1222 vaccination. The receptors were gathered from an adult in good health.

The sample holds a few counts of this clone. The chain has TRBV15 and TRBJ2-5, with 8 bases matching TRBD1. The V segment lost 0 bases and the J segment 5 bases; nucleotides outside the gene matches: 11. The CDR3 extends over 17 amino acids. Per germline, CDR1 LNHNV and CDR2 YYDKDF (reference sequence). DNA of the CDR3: TGTGCCACCAGCAGAGAGGGGATAGGACAGGGAGCGGAGACCCAGTACTTC. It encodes CATSREGIGQGAETQYF.

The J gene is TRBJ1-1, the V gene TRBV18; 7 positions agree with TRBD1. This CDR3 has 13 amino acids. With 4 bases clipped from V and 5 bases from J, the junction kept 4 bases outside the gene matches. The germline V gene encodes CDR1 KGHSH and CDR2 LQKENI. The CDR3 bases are TGTGCCAGCTCACGACAGGGAGAAACTGAAGCTTTCTTT. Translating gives CASSRQGETEAFF.

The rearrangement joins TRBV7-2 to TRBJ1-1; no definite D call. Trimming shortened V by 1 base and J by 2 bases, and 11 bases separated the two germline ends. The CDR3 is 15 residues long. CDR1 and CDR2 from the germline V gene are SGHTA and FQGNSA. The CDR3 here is CASSLVSDPNTEAFF. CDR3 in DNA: TGTGCCAGCAGCTTAGTTTCGGACCCAAACACTGAAGCTTTCTTT.

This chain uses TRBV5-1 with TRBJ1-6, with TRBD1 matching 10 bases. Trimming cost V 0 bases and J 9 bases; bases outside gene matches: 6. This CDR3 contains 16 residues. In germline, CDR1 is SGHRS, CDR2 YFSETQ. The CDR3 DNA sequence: TGCGCCAGCAGCTTGGCCCAGGGACAGGGGATTTCACCCCTCCACTTT. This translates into CASSLAQGQGISPLHF.

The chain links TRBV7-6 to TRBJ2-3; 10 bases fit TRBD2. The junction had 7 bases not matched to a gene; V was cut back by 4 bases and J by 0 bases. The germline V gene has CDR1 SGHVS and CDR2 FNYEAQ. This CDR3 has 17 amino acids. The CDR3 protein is CASSSITSGVSTDTQYF. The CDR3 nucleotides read TGTGCCAGCAGCTCAATAACTAGCGGGGTTAGCACAGATACGCAGTATTTT.

Here the CDR3 DNA reads TGTGCCAGCAGCCTCCCTGAGACTAGCACGTCCTACGAGCAGTACTTC. Its translation: CASSLPETSTSYEQYF. The genes are TRBV5-5 and TRBJ2-7; 7 nucleotides agree with TRBD2. Trimming at V came to 4 bases and at J to 1 base, leaving 11 bases not matched to a gene. The CDR3 has 16 residues. Germline CDR1 and CDR2: SGHKS and YYEKEE (reference sequence). Looking up the rest from reference TRBV5-5 and TRBJ2-7 gives the full variable domain: DAGVTQSPTHLIKTRGQQVTLRCSPISGHKSVSWYQQVLGQGPQFIFQYYEKEERGRGNFPDRFSARQFPNYSSELNVNALLLGDSALYLCASSLPETSTSYEQYFGPGTRLTVT.

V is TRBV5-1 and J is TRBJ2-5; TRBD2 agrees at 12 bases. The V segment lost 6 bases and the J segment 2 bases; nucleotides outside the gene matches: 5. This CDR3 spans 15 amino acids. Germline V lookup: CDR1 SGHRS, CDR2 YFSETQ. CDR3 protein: CASMLAGGRQETQYF. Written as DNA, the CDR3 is TGCGCCAGCATGCTAGCGGGGGGGCGGCAAGAGACCCAGTACTTC.

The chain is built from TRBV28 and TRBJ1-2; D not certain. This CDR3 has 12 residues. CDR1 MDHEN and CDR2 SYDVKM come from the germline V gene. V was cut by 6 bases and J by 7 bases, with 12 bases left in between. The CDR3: CASRADPGGYTF. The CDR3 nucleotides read TGTGCCAGCAGGGCGGACCCTGGTGGCTACACCTTC.

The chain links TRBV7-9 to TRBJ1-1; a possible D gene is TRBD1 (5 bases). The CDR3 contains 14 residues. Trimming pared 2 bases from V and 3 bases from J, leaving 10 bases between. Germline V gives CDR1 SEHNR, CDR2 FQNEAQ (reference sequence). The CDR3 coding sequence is TGTGCCAGCAGCTTAAAAGCCAGGGACACTGAAGCTTTCTTT. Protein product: CASSLKARDTEAFF.

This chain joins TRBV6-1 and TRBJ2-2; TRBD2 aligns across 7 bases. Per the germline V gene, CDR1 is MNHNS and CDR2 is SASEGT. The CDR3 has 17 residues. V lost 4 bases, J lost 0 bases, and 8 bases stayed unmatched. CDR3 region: CASSVTSGGTNTGELFF. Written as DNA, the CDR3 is TGTGCCAGCAGTGTAACCTCGGGGGGAACGAACACCGGGGAGCTGTTTTTT.

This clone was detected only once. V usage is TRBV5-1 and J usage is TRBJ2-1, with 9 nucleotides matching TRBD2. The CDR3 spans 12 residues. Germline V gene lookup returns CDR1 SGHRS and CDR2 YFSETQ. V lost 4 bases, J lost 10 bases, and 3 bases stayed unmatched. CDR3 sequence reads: CASSAGGPEQFF. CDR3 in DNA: TGCGCCAGCAGCGCGGGGGGGCCCGAGCAGTTCTTC.

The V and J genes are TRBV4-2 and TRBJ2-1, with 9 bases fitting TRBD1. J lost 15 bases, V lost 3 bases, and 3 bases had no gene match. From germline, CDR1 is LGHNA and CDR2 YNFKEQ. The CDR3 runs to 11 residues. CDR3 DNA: TGTGCCAGCAGCCAGGGACAGGGACCGTTCTTC. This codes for CASSQGQGPFF.

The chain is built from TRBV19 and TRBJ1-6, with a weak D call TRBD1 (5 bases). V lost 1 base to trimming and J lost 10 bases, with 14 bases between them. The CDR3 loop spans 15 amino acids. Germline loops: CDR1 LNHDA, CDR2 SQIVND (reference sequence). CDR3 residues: CASSIGGVRGSPLHF. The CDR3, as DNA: TGTGCCAGTAGTATAGGCGGCGTTAGGGGATCACCCCTCCACTTT. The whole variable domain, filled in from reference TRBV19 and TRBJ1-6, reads DGGITQSPKYLFRKEGQNVTLSCEQNLNHDAMYWYRQDPGQGLRLIYYSQIVNDFQKGDIAEGYSVSREKKESFPLTVTSAQKNPTAFYLCASSIGGVRGSPLHFGNGTRLTVT.

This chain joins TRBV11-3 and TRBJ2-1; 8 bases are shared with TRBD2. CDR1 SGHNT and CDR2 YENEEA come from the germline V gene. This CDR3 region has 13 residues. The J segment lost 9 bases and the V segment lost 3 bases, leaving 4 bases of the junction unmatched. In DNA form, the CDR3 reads TGTGCCAGCAGCTTGGCGGGGGGCCGTGAGCAGTTCTTC. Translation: CASSLAGGREQFF.

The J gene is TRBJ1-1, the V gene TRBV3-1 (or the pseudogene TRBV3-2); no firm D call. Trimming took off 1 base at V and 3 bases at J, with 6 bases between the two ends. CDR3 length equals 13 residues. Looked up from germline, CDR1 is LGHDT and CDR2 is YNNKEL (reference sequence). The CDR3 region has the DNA TGTGCCAGCAGCCAAGCCCGGGACACTGAAGCTTTCTTT. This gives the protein CASSQARDTEAFF.

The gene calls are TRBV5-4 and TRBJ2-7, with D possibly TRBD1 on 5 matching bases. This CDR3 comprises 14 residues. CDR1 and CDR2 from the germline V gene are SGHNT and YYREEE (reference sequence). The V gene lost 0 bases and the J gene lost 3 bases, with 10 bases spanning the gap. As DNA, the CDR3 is TGTGCCAGCAGCTTGGAAAGGGGCGGCTACGAGCAGTACTTC. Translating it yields CASSLERGGYEQYF.

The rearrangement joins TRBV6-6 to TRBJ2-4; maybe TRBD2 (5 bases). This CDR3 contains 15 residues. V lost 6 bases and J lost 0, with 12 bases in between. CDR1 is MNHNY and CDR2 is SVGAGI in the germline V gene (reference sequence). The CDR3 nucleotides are TGTGCCAGCAGATGGACTGAGCTAGCCAAAAACATTCAGTACTTC. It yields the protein CASRWTELAKNIQYF.